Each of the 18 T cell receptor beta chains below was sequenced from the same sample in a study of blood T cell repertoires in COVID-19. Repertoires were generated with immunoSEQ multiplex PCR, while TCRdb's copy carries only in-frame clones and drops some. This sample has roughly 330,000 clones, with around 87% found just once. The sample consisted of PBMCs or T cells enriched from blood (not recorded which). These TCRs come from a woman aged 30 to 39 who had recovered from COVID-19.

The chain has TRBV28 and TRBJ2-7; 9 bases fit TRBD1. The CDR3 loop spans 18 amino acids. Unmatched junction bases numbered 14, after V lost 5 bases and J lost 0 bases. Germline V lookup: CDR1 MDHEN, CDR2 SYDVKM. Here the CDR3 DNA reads TGTGCCAGCAGTCTTGGGACAGGGCTAATGAAGAGCTCCTACGAGCAGTACTTC. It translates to CASSLGTGLMKSSYEQYF.

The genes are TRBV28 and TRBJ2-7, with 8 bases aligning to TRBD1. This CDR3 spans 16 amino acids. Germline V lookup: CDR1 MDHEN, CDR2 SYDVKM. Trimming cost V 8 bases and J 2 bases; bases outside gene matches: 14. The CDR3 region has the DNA TGTGCCAGCGAAACCGGACAGGGATCGAGCACCTACGAGCAGTACTTC. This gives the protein CASETGQGSSTYEQYF.

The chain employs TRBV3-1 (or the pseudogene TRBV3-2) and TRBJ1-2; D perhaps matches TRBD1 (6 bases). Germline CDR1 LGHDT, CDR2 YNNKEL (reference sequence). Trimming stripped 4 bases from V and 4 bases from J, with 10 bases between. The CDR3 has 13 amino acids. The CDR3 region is CASSPQGSYGYTF. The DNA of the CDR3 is TGTGCCAGCAGCCCACAGGGTTCCTATGGCTACACCTTC.

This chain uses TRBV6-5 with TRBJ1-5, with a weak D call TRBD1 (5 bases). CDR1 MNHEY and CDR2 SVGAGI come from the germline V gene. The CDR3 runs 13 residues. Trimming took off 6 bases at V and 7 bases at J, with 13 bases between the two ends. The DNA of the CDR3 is TGTGCCAGCAGCCGCGGGGGAGGGCAGCCCCAGCATTTT. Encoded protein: CASSRGGGQPQHF.

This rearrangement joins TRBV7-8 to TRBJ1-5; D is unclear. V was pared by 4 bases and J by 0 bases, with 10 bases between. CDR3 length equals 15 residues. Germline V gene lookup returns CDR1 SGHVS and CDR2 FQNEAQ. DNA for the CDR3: TGTGCCAGCAGCTCCACACGGAGTAGCAATCAGCCCCAGCATTTT. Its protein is CASSSTRSSNQPQHF.

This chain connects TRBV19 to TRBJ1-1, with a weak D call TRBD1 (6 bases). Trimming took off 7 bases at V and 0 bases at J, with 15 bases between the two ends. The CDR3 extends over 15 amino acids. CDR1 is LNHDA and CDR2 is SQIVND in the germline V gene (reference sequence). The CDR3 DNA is TGTGCCAGTACCCAGTTACAGGGTCTGAACACTGAAGCTTTCTTT. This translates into CASTQLQGLNTEAFF.

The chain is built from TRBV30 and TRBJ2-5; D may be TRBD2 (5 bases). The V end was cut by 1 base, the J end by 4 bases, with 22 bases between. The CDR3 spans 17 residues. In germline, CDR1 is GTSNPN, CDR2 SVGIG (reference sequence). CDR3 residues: CAWSGPRGGVAGETQYF. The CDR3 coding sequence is TGTGCCTGGAGTGGACCCCGAGGAGGAGTGGCGGGAGAGACCCAGTACTTC.

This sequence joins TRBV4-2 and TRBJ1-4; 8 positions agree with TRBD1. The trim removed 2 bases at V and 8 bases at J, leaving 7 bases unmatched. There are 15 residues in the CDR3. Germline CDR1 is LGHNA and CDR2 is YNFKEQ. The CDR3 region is CASSQLGQGREKLFF. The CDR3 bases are TGTGCCAGCAGCCAACTAGGACAGGGTCGGGAAAAACTGTTTTTT.

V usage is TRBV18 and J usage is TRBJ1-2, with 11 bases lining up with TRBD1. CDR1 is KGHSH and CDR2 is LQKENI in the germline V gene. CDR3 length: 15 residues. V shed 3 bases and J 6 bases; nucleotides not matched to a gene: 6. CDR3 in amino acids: CASSPLPGQGDGYTF. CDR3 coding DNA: TGTGCCAGCTCACCCCTCCCGGGACAGGGGGATGGCTACACCTTC.

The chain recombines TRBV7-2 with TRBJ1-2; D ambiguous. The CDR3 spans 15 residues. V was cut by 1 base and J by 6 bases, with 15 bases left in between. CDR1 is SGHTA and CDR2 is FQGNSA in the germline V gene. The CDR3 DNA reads TGTGCCAGCAGCTTAGACTTGAGTTACAGTAATGGCTACACCTTC. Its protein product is CASSLDLSYSNGYTF.

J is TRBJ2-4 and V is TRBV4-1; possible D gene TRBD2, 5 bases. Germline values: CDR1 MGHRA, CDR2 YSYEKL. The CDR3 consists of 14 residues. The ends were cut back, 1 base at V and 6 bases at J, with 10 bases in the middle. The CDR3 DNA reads TGCGCCAGCAGCCAAGTCGGGAACGCAAACATTCAGTACTTC. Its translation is CASSQVGNANIQYF.

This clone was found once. This CDR3 reads CASKGQGAFQPQHF. The CDR3 nucleotides read TGTGCCAGCAAAGGACAGGGGGCGTTTCAGCCCCAGCATTTT. The rearrangement links TRBV6-5 to TRBJ1-5; 11 bases are a match to TRBD1. Trimming at V came to 7 bases and at J to 6 bases, leaving 5 bases not matched to a gene. Looked up from germline, CDR1 is MNHEY and CDR2 is SVGAGI. CDR3 length equals 14 residues.

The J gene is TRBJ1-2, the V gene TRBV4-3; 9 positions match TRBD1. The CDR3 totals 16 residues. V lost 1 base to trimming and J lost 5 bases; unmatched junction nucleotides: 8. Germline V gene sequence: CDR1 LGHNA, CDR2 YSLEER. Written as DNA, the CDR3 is TGCGCCAGCAGCCAAGGCGCGGGACAGGGAATATATGGCTACACCTTC. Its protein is CASSQGAGQGIYGYTF.

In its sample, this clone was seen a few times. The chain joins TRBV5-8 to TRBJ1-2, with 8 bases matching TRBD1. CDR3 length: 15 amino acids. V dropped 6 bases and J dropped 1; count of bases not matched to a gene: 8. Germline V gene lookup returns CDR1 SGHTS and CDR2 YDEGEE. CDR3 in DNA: TGTGCCAGCACCCCAGGACAGGGTCTTAACTATGGCTACACCTTC. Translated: CASTPGQGLNYGYTF.

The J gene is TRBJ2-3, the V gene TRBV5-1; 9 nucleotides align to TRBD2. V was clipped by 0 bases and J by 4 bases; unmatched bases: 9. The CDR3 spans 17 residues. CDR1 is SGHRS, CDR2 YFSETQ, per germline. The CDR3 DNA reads TGCGCCAGCAGCTTGGAGGCCGCGCGGGGGGGCGCAGATACGCAGTATTTT. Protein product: CASSLEAARGGADTQYF.

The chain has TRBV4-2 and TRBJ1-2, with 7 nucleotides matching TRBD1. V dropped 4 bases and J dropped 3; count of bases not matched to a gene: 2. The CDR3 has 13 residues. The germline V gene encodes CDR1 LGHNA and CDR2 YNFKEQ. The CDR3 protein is CASSPDRDYGYTF. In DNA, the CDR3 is TGTGCCAGCAGCCCTGACAGGGACTATGGCTACACCTTC.

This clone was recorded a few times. The CDR3: CASSQLARGGEQFF. The CDR3 DNA reads TGCGCCAGCAGTCAACTAGCGAGGGGCGGGGAGCAGTTCTTC. The chain recombines TRBV10-1 with TRBJ2-1, with 7 bases that match TRBD2. Per germline, CDR1 WNHNN and CDR2 SYGVQD (reference sequence). This CDR3 is built from 14 residues. Trimming removed 5 bases from V and 10 bases from J; junction bases left unmatched: 11.

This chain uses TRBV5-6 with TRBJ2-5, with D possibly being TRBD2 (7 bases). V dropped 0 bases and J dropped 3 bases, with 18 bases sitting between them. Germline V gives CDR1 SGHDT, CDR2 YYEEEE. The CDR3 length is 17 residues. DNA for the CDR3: TGTGCCAGCAGCTTGGAGGGGGAGGGGCGCAAAAAAGAGACCCAGTACTTC. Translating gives CASSLEGEGRKKETQYF. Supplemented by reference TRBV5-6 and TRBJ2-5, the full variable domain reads DAGVTQSPTHLIKTRGQQVTLRCSPKSGHDTVSWYQQALGQGPQFIFQYYEEEERQRGNFPDRFSGHQFPNYSSELNVNALLLGDSALYLCASSLEGEGRKKETQYFGPGTRLLVL.